Below, 21 T cell receptor beta chains from the same sample are listed, as sequenced in a study of beta chain features in type 1 diabetes. All of the isolated RNA was reverse transcribed, so expressed TCRB transcripts were sequenced. This table comes from immunoSEQ multiplex PCR, and its TCRdb copy is limited to in-frame clones, with some not included. The sample has under 400,000 clones, about 12% seen once. These receptors are not linked to any known antigen. Findings and limits, study-wide: TCRB CDR3s were moderately but significantly shorter in Type 1 diabetes patients in all four CD4+ subsets.

The source material was naive CD4+ T cells from blood. The receptor set was obtained from a woman aged 18-29 years with type 1 diabetes.

The table lists this clone with a few counts. The V and J genes are TRBV5-1 and TRBJ2-7; possible D gene TRBD2, 7 bases. V lost 2 bases to trimming and J lost 7 bases, with 19 bases between them. CDR1 SGHRS and CDR2 YFSETQ come from the germline V gene. CDR3 length: 15 residues. The DNA of the CDR3 is TGCGCCAGCAGCTTCACCCCGGCGGGGGCCCAAGAGCAGTACTTC. It is translated as CASSFTPAGAQEQYF.

This clone has a handful of counts. The chain uses TRBV7-9 and TRBJ2-1; no clear D gene. Deletions cut 2 bases from V and 10 bases from J, with 18 bases between. Germline V gene data show CDR1 as SEHNR and CDR2 as FQNEAQ (reference sequence). The CDR3 has 15 amino acids. CDR3 loop: CASSLREWQVEEQFF. The CDR3 DNA follows: TGTGCCAGCAGCTTACGAGAGTGGCAGGTAGAAGAGCAGTTCTTC.

This clone was seen only a few times. As DNA, the CDR3 is TGTGCCAGCAGTACCGGGACTAGGATTCGTGAGGAGCAGTACTTC. This codes for CASSTGTRIREEQYF. The chain links TRBV7-2 to TRBJ2-7; TRBD2 aligns across 8 bases. The V gene end was trimmed by 6 bases and the J gene end by 7 bases; junction bases not matched to a gene: 14. Germline values: CDR1 SGHTA, CDR2 FQGNSA. The CDR3 length is 15 residues.

V and J are TRBV10-3 and TRBJ2-7; tentatively, D is TRBD1 (5 bases). Germline V lookup: CDR1 ENHRY, CDR2 SYGVKD. V gave up 8 bases and J gave up 2 bases, with 7 bases separating them. This CDR3 region has 11 residues. The CDR3 loop is CAISTAYEQYF. CDR3 bases: TGTGCCATCTCGACAGCCTACGAGCAGTACTTC.

This rearrangement joins TRBV28 to TRBJ1-2; 7 bases are shared with TRBD1. J lost 2 bases, V lost 5 bases, and 8 bases had no gene match. CDR1 is MDHEN, CDR2 SYDVKM, per germline. The CDR3 is 15 amino acids. The CDR3 DNA sequence: TGTGCCAGCAGTAGACAGGACAGGAGGAACTATGGCTACACCTTC. Protein: CASSRQDRRNYGYTF.

This clone appeared once. The gene calls are TRBV19 and TRBJ2-1, with 8 bases identical to TRBD2. With V trimmed by 3 bases and J by 2 bases, 6 bases remained unmatched. The CDR3 runs to 16 residues. Germline assignment: CDR1 LNHDA and CDR2 SQIVND (reference sequence). CDR3 DNA: TGTGCCAGTAGTATCACGGGACTAGTTGCCTACAATGAGCAGTTCTTC. It yields the protein CASSITGLVAYNEQFF. Looking up the rest from reference TRBV19 and TRBJ2-1 gives the full variable domain: DGGITQSPKYLFRKEGQNVTLSCEQNLNHDAMYWYRQDPGQGLRLIYYSQIVNDFQKGDIAEGYSVSREKKESFPLTVTSAQKNPTAFYLCASSITGLVAYNEQFFGPGTRLTVL.

The chain uses TRBV11-2 and TRBJ2-1, with 11 bases identical to TRBD1. V was clipped by 3 bases and J by 6 bases; unmatched bases: 4. In germline, CDR1 is SGHAT, CDR2 FQNNGV. The CDR3 has 15 amino acids. DNA for the CDR3: TGTGCCAGCAGCTTGGACAGGGGGCCATTCAATGAGCAGTTCTTC. It codes for CASSLDRGPFNEQFF.

The rearrangement uses TRBV4-3 and TRBJ2-3; D is unresolved. This CDR3 contains 16 residues. The V gene lost 4 bases and the J gene lost 3 bases, with 17 bases spanning the gap. Germline-derived CDR1 and CDR2 are LGHNA and YSLEER. The CDR3 nucleotides read TGCGCCAGCAGCCGTCAGACTGCACCGGTAACAGATACGCAGTATTTT. As protein: CASSRQTAPVTDTQYF.

This clone was seen a few times. This sequence joins TRBV30 and TRBJ2-7, with 10 positions matching TRBD2. In germline, CDR1 is GTSNPN, CDR2 SVGIG (reference sequence). The ends lost 3 bases at V and 6 bases at J; junction bases unmatched: 5. This CDR3 spans 13 amino acids. In DNA form, the CDR3 reads TGTGCCTGGAGCCAGGGACTAGCGAGCGAGCAGTACTTC. It translates to CAWSQGLASEQYF.

This clone was detected only a few times. The chain joins TRBV5-1 to TRBJ2-7; D is possibly TRBD1 (6 bases). V was trimmed by 4 bases and J by 4 bases, leaving 15 bases between them. CDR1 is SGHRS, CDR2 YFSETQ, per germline. This CDR3 is 14 amino acids long. CDR3 in amino acids: CASSGTGTRYEQYF. CDR3 sequence (DNA): TGCGCCAGCAGCGGCACCGGGACACGATACGAGCAGTACTTC.

The chain carries TRBV6-1 and TRBJ1-5; TRBD1 is a possible D gene (5 bases). V lost 5 bases, J lost 0 bases, and 11 bases lay in between. The CDR3 totals 15 residues. The germline CDR1 and CDR2 sequences are MNHNS and SASEGT. For the CDR3, the DNA is TGTGCCAGCAGTTTACAGGTGAATAGCAATCAGCCCCAGCATTTT. This sequence encodes CASSLQVNSNQPQHF.

J is TRBJ2-5 and V is TRBV7-2, with D maybe TRBD2 (5 bases). The germline CDR1 and CDR2 sequences are SGHTA and FQGNSA. Trimming removed 4 bases at V and 3 bases at J, with 12 bases between. This CDR3 is 14 amino acids long. Written as DNA, the CDR3 is TGTGCCAGCAGCTCCTCTACTAGGGAAGAGACCCAGTACTTC. Protein product: CASSSSTREETQYF.

This clone was counted only a few times. This chain uses TRBV19 with TRBJ2-5, with 7 bases aligning to TRBD2. Germline V gene sequence: CDR1 LNHDA, CDR2 SQIVND (reference sequence). V was pared by 3 bases and J by 5 bases, with 3 bases of the junction left unmatched. The CDR3 runs 13 residues. The CDR3 here is CASSMALAETQYF. The CDR3 DNA reads TGTGCCAGTAGTATGGCACTAGCGGAGACCCAGTACTTC. Supplemented by reference TRBV19 and TRBJ2-5, the full variable domain reads DGGITQSPKYLFRKEGQNVTLSCEQNLNHDAMYWYRQDPGQGLRLIYYSQIVNDFQKGDIAEGYSVSREKKESFPLTVTSAQKNPTAFYLCASSMALAETQYFGPGTRLLVL.

This sequence joins TRBV7-2 and TRBJ2-3; D remains unclear. The V end lost 1 base, the J end lost 5 bases, and 13 bases lay between the germline ends. The germline CDR1 and CDR2 sequences are SGHTA and FQGNSA. The CDR3 spans 15 residues. The CDR3 region has the DNA TGTGCCAGCAGCTTAGTTTTCGGGTCGGGAGATACGCAGTATTTT. Translating it yields CASSLVFGSGDTQYF.

This clone has more than one count but fewer than ten. The gene calls are TRBV14 and TRBJ1-5; D is unresolved. CDR1 is SGHDN, CDR2 FVKESK, per germline. Deletions cut 0 bases from V and 7 bases from J, with 7 bases between. This CDR3 has 13 amino acids. CDR3 protein: CASSQDGGQPQHF. The CDR3 DNA reads as TGTGCCAGCAGCCAAGATGGCGGGCAGCCCCAGCATTTT.

The table lists this clone with a few counts. The chain couples TRBV7-6 to TRBJ2-5; a weak D match, TRBD1 (6 bases). V was pared by 3 bases and J by 5 bases, with 10 bases between. This CDR3 spans 13 amino acids. CDR1 and CDR2 (germline): SGHVS, FNYEAQ. The CDR3 is CASSLSTGETQYF. CDR3 nucleotide sequence: TGTGCCAGCAGCTTGTCTACAGGGGAGACCCAGTACTTC.

The gene calls are TRBV7-2 and TRBJ2-4, with D perhaps TRBD1 (5 bases). The V and J ends lost 5 bases and 0 bases respectively, with 11 bases between them. The CDR3 is made up of 15 amino acids. CDR1 SGHTA and CDR2 FQGNSA come from the germline V gene. The CDR3 is CASSPRVQAKNIQYF. The CDR3 region has the DNA TGTGCCAGCAGCCCCAGGGTTCAAGCCAAAAACATTCAGTACTTC.

The gene calls are TRBV6-5 and TRBJ2-7; TRBD2 matches 12 bases. The CDR3 is 15 residues long. The ends lost 5 bases at V and 2 bases at J; junction bases unmatched: 4. Looked up from germline, CDR1 is MNHEY and CDR2 is SVGAGI. In DNA form, the CDR3 reads TGTGCCAGCAGTAAAACTAGCGGGGGGACCTACGAGCAGTACTTC. It translates to CASSKTSGGTYEQYF.

CDR3 region: CATSRAQGTDGYTF. In DNA form, the CDR3 reads TGTGCCACCAGCAGAGCTCAGGGGACGGATGGCTACACCTTC. The chain uses TRBV15 and TRBJ1-2; tentative D call: TRBD1 (6 bases). Germline V gene sequence: CDR1 LNHNV, CDR2 YYDKDF (reference sequence). Trimming took off 1 base at V and 6 bases at J, with 12 bases between the two ends. The CDR3 runs 14 residues.

This chain uses TRBV5-1 with TRBJ2-6, with D possibly being TRBD1 (6 bases). CDR1 SGHRS and CDR2 YFSETQ come from the germline V gene. This CDR3 is built from 16 residues. The V gene lost 1 base and the J gene lost 0 bases, with 8 bases spanning the gap. The CDR3: CASSLWDTSGANVLTF. CDR3 in DNA: TGCGCCAGCAGCTTGTGGGACACCTCTGGGGCCAACGTCCTGACTTTC.

This sequence joins TRBV4-2 and TRBJ2-1; 7 nucleotides match TRBD2. The germline V gene encodes CDR1 LGHNA and CDR2 YNFKEQ. The CDR3 is 17 residues long. V shed 1 base and J 1 base; nucleotides not matched to a gene: 7. CDR3 bases: TGTGCCAGCAGCCAAGGTGCAGGCGGGAGTTCCTACAATGAGCAGTTCTTC. Protein product: CASSQGAGGSSYNEQFF.